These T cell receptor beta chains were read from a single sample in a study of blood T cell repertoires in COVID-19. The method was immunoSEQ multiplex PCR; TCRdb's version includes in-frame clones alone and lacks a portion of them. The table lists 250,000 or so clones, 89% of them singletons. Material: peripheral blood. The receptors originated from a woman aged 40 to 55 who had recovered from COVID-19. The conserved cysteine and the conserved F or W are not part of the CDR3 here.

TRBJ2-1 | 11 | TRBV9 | ASNREGLNEQF
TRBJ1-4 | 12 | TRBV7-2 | ASSRDRGNEKLF
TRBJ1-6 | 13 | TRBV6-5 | ASRNRGGSGSPLH
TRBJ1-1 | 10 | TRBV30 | AWSQKQGVAF
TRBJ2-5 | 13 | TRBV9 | ASSLTGRREETQY
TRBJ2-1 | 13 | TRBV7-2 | ASSSSGRAGNEQF
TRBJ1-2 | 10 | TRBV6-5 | ASQGGNYGYT
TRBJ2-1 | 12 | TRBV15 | ATSEKRWGVEQF
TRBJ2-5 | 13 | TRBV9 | ASSVVGSGEETQY
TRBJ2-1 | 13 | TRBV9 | ASSAGTSVHNEQF